This T cell receptor beta chain was profiled in a study of identifying expanded T cells in peripheral blood. Points from the study as a whole: Clone count variance between approximately two-week samples rose with total template count. Differentially abundant clones: 0.95 to 1.5 between replicates, 16.4 at two to three weeks, less than 25 at four.

During the collection period, no donor immune events like infections were recorded. About this clone itself: Antigen: not known. The junction departs from germline at one end; a sequencing error may be responsible.

The repertoire was sequenced with immunoSEQ multiplex PCR; TCRdb's copy has only in-frame clones and lacks some. Among 70,000 to 95,000 clones listed, 88% were seen once. Source material: blood. The TCR comes from a person aged 18-70 years in good health.

This CDR3 reads CASSLARVDLSYEQYF. The CDR3 DNA follows: TGTGCCAGCAGCCTAGCCCGGGTGGATCTCTCCTACGAGCAGTACTTC. The chain employs TRBV7-9 and TRBJ2-7; D possibly corresponds to TRBD2 (5 bases). CDR1 is SEHNR, CDR2 FQNEAQ, per germline (reference sequence). The CDR3 has 16 amino acids.